Following are 7 T cell receptor beta chains from one sample sequenced in a study of cytomegalovirus exposure and HLA in healthy donors. Primers included in the PCR were 60 Vbeta and 13 Jbeta primers. Assay used: immunoSEQ multiplex PCR; TCRdb lists only in-frame clones, some missing. Here the sample spans roughly 80,000 clones, around three quarters being singletons. Sequenced input: PBMCs. The receptor set was obtained from a male donor in good health and CMV-seropositive.

This chain joins TRBV6-1 and TRBJ1-1; TRBD1 matches 9 bases. The germline CDR1 and CDR2 sequences are MNHNS and SASEGT. The CDR3 is 14 residues long. J lost 4 bases, V lost 10 bases, and 10 bases had no gene match. CDR3 DNA sequence: TGTGCCATCCAAAGAGGGACAGGGATCACTGAAGCTTTCTTT. This encodes CAIQRGTGITEAFF.

The chain couples TRBV11-2 to TRBJ1-2, with 9 bases lining up with TRBD1. The CDR3 is 15 residues long. Trimming removed 4 bases from V and 7 bases from J; junction bases left unmatched: 10. Germline CDR1 and CDR2: SGHAT and FQNNGV. This CDR3 is CASSSLGTGLGGYTF. DNA for the CDR3: TGTGCCAGCAGCTCCCTGGGGACAGGGCTCGGTGGCTACACCTTC.

CDR3 protein: CASGRGLAETQYF. The CDR3 bases are TGTGCCAGCGGGCGGGGACTTGCGGAGACCCAGTACTTC. The chain employs TRBV2 and TRBJ2-5; tentatively, D is TRBD2 (6 bases). Trimming removed 8 bases from V and 5 bases from J, with 15 bases in between. In germline, CDR1 is SNHLY, CDR2 FYNNEI. The CDR3 is 13 amino acids. The entire variable domain, with the rest obtained from reference TRBV2 and TRBJ2-5, is as follows: EPEVTQTPSHQVTQMGQEVILRCVPISNHLYFYWYRQILGQKVEFLVSFYNNEISEKSEIFDDQFSVERPDGSNFTLKIRSTKLEDSAMYFCASGRGLAETQYFGPGTRLLVL.

V gene TRBV7-3 combines with J gene TRBJ2-3; a weak D match, TRBD2 (7 bases). This CDR3 is 13 amino acids long. Between the trimmed V and J ends, which lost 8 bases and 6 bases, there was a span of 15 bases. In germline, CDR1 is SGHTA, CDR2 FQGTGA. The CDR3 DNA follows: TGTGCCAGCCAATTCACGGGGGGCGATACGCAGTATTTT. Amino acids: CASQFTGGDTQYF.

The V call is TRBV7-9, the J call TRBJ2-2, with D perhaps matching TRBD1 (5 bases). Trimming took 2 bases from V and 6 from J, leaving 7 bases between them. Looked up from germline, CDR1 is SEHNR and CDR2 is FQNEAQ (reference sequence). This CDR3 comprises 13 residues. The CDR3 sequence is CASSLQGAGELFF. The CDR3 DNA sequence: TGTGCCAGCAGCTTACAAGGGGCCGGGGAGCTGTTTTTT.

The V gene is TRBV5-4, the J gene TRBJ2-7, with 7 bases fitting TRBD1. The V gene's germline CDR1 is SGHNT and CDR2 YYREEE (reference sequence). The V gene end was trimmed by 4 bases and the J gene end by 0 bases; junction bases not matched to a gene: 7. The CDR3 consists of 15 residues. For the CDR3, the DNA is TGTGCCAGCAGCGATACAGGGGATTTCTCCTACGAGCAGTACTTC. Translation gives CASSDTGDFSYEQYF.

This rearrangement joins TRBV19 to TRBJ1-1; perhaps TRBD1 as D (5 bases). Germline CDR1 is LNHDA and CDR2 is SQIVND (reference sequence). The CDR3 covers 15 residues. V was pared by 5 bases and J by 4 bases, with 17 bases between. In DNA form, the CDR3 reads TGTGCCAGTAGTGCCATCGTCAGGGTTGGCACTGAAGCTTTCTTT. It specifies CASSAIVRVGTEAFF.